Presented here are 18 T cell receptor beta chains from one specimen sequenced in a study of blood T cell repertoires in COVID-19. Assay: immunoSEQ multiplex PCR; the TCRdb copy retains only in-frame clones and omits some. The table shows tens of thousands of clones, with roughly 87% occurring only once. Sequencing was performed on peripheral blood. Source of these receptors: a human donor with active COVID-19. The donor label of this sample is uncertain.

V and J are TRBV18 and TRBJ1-3, with 7 bases aligning to TRBD1. Germline CDR1 reads KGHSH; CDR2 reads LQKENI. The CDR3 totals 16 residues. V dropped 4 bases and J dropped 1; count of bases not matched to a gene: 7. DNA for the CDR3: TGTGCCAGCTCACTCCTAGGGGGCGAATCTGGAAACACCATATATTTT. It is translated as CASSLLGGESGNTIYF.

V and J are TRBV27 and TRBJ1-2, with D uncertain. CDR1 is MNHEY, CDR2 SMNVEV, per germline (reference sequence). V was trimmed by 6 bases and J by 5 bases, leaving 13 bases between them. The CDR3 runs 13 residues. The CDR3 region has the DNA TGTGCCAGCAGCCCAAGAAGACTATATGGCTACACCTTC. It yields the protein CASSPRRLYGYTF.

In DNA, the CDR3 is TGCGCCAGCAGCATTTCCGGTACCTACGAGCAGTACTTC. Protein product: CASSISGTYEQYF. V and J are TRBV5-1 and TRBJ2-7, with no clear D. V gave up 4 bases and J gave up 2 bases, with 10 bases separating them. Germline CDR1 and CDR2: SGHRS and YFSETQ. CDR3 length equals 13 residues.

The chain carries TRBV19 and TRBJ2-3; the D gene is possibly TRBD1 (6 bases). The CDR3 consists of 16 residues. The germline V gene encodes CDR1 LNHDA and CDR2 SQIVND (reference sequence). Trimming removed 5 bases from V and 0 bases from J, with 15 bases in between. DNA for the CDR3: TGTGCCAGTAGTCCCCGGGACACCTCAAGCACAGATACGCAGTATTTT. It translates to CASSPRDTSSTDTQYF.

The chain couples TRBV7-8 to TRBJ2-2; D gene uncertain. The CDR3 contains 16 residues. V lost 5 bases and J lost 0, with 13 bases in between. From germline, CDR1 is SGHVS and CDR2 FQNEAQ. CDR3 sequence: CASSVSFSPNTGELFF. DNA for the CDR3: TGTGCCAGCAGCGTATCCTTTTCCCCGAACACCGGGGAGCTGTTTTTT.

The chain carries TRBV5-6 and TRBJ1-2; 7 nucleotides line up with TRBD1. The CDR3 is 13 amino acids. Germline assignment: CDR1 SGHDT and CDR2 YYEEEE. V gave up 4 bases and J gave up 4 bases; unmatched junction bases: 4. The CDR3 spells CASSLDRVYGYTF. The CDR3 nucleotides are TGTGCCAGCAGCCTTGACAGGGTCTATGGCTACACCTTC.

J is TRBJ2-2 and V is TRBV2; perhaps TRBD2 as D (5 bases). This CDR3 contains 15 residues. V was pared by 6 bases and J by 7 bases, with 18 bases between. The V gene's germline CDR1 is SNHLY and CDR2 FYNNEI. CDR3 protein: CASSAPATGVGELFF. The CDR3 nucleotides read TGTGCCAGCAGCGCCCCAGCGACCGGGGTCGGGGAGCTGTTTTTT.

The chain uses TRBV6-5 and TRBJ1-2, with unresolved D. This CDR3 region has 13 residues. The V gene's germline CDR1 is MNHEY and CDR2 SVGAGI. V was shortened by 6 bases and J by 2 bases, with 10 bases between the two germline ends. Written as DNA, the CDR3 is TGTGCCAGCAGAACCCCAGCGAACTATGGCTACACCTTC. It yields the protein CASRTPANYGYTF.

The gene calls are TRBV4-3 and TRBJ2-4, with a weak D call TRBD2 (6 bases). Trimming pared 3 bases from V and 9 bases from J, leaving 15 bases between. This CDR3 has 14 residues. Germline V CDR1 and CDR2: LGHNA, YSLEER. CDR3 amino acids: CASSHPPEGTIQYF. The CDR3 region has the DNA TGCGCCAGCAGCCATCCCCCGGAGGGGACCATTCAGTACTTC.

V and J are TRBV18 and TRBJ1-1, with unresolved D. Trimming shortened V by 3 bases and J by 1 base, and 15 bases separated the two germline ends. This CDR3 is built from 16 residues. Germline CDR1 and CDR2: KGHSH and LQKENI. CDR3 protein: CASSPYMGNSNTEAFF. CDR3 nucleotide sequence: TGTGCCAGCTCACCCTACATGGGCAACTCGAACACTGAAGCTTTCTTT.

The chain recombines TRBV6-6 with TRBJ1-1, with a possible D match to TRBD1 (5 bases). This CDR3 spans 14 amino acids. Trimming took off 10 bases at V and 0 bases at J, with 15 bases between the two ends. Germline V gene sequence: CDR1 MNHNY, CDR2 SVGAGI (reference sequence). The CDR3 nucleotides are TGTGCCATCATGGTACGGGGGGTGAACACTGAAGCTTTCTTT. It is translated as CAIMVRGVNTEAFF.

The chain carries TRBV5-1 and TRBJ2-3, with D unclear. This CDR3 has 16 residues. Trimming left V 1 base short and J 0 bases short, with 12 bases between. Per the germline V gene, CDR1 is SGHRS and CDR2 is YFSETQ. CDR3 sequence reads: CASSLLVASSTDTQYF. In nucleotides, the CDR3 is TGCGCCAGCAGCTTGTTGGTAGCTTCTAGCACAGATACGCAGTATTTT.

The chain carries TRBV6-5 and TRBJ1-5; 9 nucleotides agree with TRBD1. V gave up 5 bases and J gave up 3 bases; unmatched junction bases: 2. This CDR3 contains 14 residues. Germline assignment: CDR1 MNHEY and CDR2 SVGAGI. Written as DNA, the CDR3 is TGTGCCAGCAGTAACAGGGGGCACAATCAGCCCCAGCATTTT. Its translation is CASSNRGHNQPQHF.

The rearrangement links TRBV4-2 to TRBJ2-5; a weak D match, TRBD1 (5 bases). The CDR3 runs to 14 residues. Trimming pared 0 bases from V and 7 bases from J, leaving 12 bases between. Germline CDR1 LGHNA, CDR2 YNFKEQ. The CDR3 loop is CASSQEGEGPTQYF. CDR3 in DNA: TGTGCCAGCAGCCAAGAAGGGGAAGGGCCGACCCAGTACTTC.

Only one count was recorded for this clone. This chain uses TRBV7-2 with TRBJ2-7; 11 bases align to TRBD2. V shed 3 bases and J 2 bases; nucleotides not matched to a gene: 12. Germline loops: CDR1 SGHTA, CDR2 FQGNSA. The CDR3 spans 18 residues. CDR3 nucleotide sequence: TGTGCCAGCAGCTTTAGCGGGGGGGATAACAATTATCCCTACGAGCAGTACTTC. As protein: CASSFSGGDNNYPYEQYF.

The chain has TRBV4-1 and TRBJ1-1; 7 nucleotides agree with TRBD1. This CDR3 is 18 amino acids long. The germline V gene encodes CDR1 MGHRA and CDR2 YSYEKL. The V segment lost 3 bases and the J segment 4 bases; nucleotides outside the gene matches: 17. CDR3 region: CASSHSHRGGGVSTEAFF. DNA of the CDR3: TGCGCCAGCAGCCACTCTCACAGGGGAGGTGGAGTTAGCACTGAAGCTTTCTTT.

The V and J genes are TRBV19 and TRBJ1-2, with D uncertain. There are 14 residues in the CDR3. Trimming took off 7 bases at V and 5 bases at J, with 17 bases between the two ends. CDR1 LNHDA and CDR2 SQIVND come from the germline V gene (reference sequence). The CDR3 DNA is TGTGCCAGTAAGGAGGGTCCGTCCTCTTATGGCTACACCTTC. It is translated as CASKEGPSSYGYTF.

The rearrangement uses TRBV10-3 and TRBJ1-2; 10 positions match TRBD1. The germline gives CDR1 ENHRY, CDR2 SYGVKD. V shed 6 bases, J shed 6 bases, and the junction held 7 bases outside the gene matches. This CDR3 region has 14 residues. CDR3 sequence reads: CAIRTRDRGDGYTF. The CDR3 nucleotides read TGTGCCATCAGAACCCGGGACAGGGGAGATGGCTACACCTTC.